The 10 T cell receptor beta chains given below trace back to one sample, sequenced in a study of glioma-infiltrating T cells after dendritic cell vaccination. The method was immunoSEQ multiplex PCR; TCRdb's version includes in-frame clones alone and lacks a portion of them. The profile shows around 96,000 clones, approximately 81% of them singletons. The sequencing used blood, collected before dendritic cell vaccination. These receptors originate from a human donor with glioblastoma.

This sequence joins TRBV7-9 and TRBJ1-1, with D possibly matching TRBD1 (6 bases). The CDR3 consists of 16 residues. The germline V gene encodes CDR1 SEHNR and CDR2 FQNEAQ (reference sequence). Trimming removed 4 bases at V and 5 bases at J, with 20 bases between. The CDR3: CASSSTRQGRLTEAFF. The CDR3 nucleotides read TGTGCCAGCAGCTCCACGCGCCAGGGGCGTTTAACTGAAGCTTTCTTT. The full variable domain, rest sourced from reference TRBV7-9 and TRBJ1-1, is DTGVSQNPRHKITKRGQNVTFRCDPISEHNRLYWYRQTLGQGPEFLTYFQNEAQLEKSRLLSDRFSAERPKGSFSTLEIQRTEQGDSAMYLCASSSTRQGRLTEAFFGQGTRLTVV.

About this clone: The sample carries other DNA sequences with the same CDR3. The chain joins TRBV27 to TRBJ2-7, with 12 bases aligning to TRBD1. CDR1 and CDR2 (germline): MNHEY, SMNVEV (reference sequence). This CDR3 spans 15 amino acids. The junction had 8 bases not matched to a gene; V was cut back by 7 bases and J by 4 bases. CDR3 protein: CASKLGTGGWYEQYF. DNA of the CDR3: TGTGCCAGCAAACTAGGGACAGGGGGCTGGTACGAGCAGTACTTC.

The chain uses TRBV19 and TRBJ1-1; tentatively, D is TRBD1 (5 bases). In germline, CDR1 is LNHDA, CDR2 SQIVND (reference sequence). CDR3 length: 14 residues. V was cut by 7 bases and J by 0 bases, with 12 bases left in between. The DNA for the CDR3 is TGTGCCAGTACCAGGGAGGTCCTGAACACTGAAGCTTTCTTT. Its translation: CASTREVLNTEAFF.

The CDR3 is CATSFGQNTEAFF. As DNA, the CDR3 is TGTGCCACCAGCTTCGGACAGAACACTGAAGCTTTCTTT. The chain carries TRBV15 and TRBJ1-1, with D perhaps matching TRBD1 (5 bases). This CDR3 has 13 residues. Germline V gives CDR1 LNHNV, CDR2 YYDKDF (reference sequence). Trimming shortened V by 5 bases and J by 1 base, and 8 bases separated the two germline ends.

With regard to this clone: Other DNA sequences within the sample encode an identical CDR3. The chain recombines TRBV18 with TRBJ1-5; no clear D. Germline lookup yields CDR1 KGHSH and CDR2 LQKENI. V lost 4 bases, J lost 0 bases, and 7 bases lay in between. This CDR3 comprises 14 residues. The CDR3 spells CASSQELSNQPQHF. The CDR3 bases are TGTGCCAGCTCACAAGAGCTTAGCAATCAGCCCCAGCATTTT.

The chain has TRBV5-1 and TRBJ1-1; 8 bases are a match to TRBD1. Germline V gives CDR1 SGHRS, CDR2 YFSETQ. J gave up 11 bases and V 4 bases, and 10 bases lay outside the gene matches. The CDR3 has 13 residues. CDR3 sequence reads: CASSPGQGQWAFF. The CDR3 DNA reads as TGCGCCAGCAGCCCCGGACAGGGTCAGTGGGCTTTCTTT.

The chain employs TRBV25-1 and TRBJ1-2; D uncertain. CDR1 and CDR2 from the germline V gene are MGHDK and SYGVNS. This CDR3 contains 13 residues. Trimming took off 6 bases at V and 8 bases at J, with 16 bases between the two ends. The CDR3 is CASRRGSLTGYTF. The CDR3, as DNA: TGTGCCAGCAGGAGAGGCAGTCTGACGGGCTACACCTTC.

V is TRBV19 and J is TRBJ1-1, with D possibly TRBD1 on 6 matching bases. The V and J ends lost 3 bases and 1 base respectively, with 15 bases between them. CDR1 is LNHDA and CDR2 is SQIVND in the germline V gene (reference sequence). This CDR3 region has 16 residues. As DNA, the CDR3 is TGTGCCAGTAGTATGCGTAAGGGGACACCGAACACTGAAGCTTTCTTT. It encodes CASSMRKGTPNTEAFF.

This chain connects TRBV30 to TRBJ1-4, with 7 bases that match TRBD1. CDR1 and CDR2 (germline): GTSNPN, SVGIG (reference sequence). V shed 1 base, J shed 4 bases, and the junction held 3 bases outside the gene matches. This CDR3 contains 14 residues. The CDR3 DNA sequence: TGTGCCTGGAGTGCGGGACAGCTTAATGAAAAACTGTTTTTT. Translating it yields CAWSAGQLNEKLFF.

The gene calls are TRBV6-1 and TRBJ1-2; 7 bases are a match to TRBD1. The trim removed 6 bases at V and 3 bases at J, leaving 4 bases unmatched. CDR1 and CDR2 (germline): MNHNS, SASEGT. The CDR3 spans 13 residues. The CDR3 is CASRETGDYGYTF. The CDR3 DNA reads TGTGCCAGCAGGGAAACAGGGGACTATGGCTACACCTTC.